This T cell receptor beta chain appears in the sequencing data of a study of blood T cell repertoires in COVID-19. In the study overall: From the United States, Italy and Spain came samples of acute and convalescent COVID-19. T cells, B-cell-depleted T cells, or PBMCs provided the cDNA or gDNA that served as material.

Using immunoSEQ multiplex PCR, the repertoire was profiled, and TCRdb retains in-frame clones only, with some absent. This sample has approximately 230,000 clones; just over 85% occur once, and the top ten carry 2.2%. Points on this clone: A junction end diverges from the germline sequence, so it may reflect a read error.

The clonotype was recovered from a man aged 25 to 40 who had recovered from COVID-19. The sample taken for sequencing was peripheral blood.

CDR3 loop: CASSYRDSDQPQHF. The DNA of the CDR3 is TGTGCCAGCAGTTACAGGGATAGCGATCAGCCCCAGCATTTT. The chain links TRBV6-5 to TRBJ1-5; no definite D call. The CDR3 is 14 amino acids. Looked up from germline, CDR1 is MNHEY and CDR2 is SVGAGI.